This paragraph covers one TCR beta chain sequence. There is no known antigen for this receptor. Per-nucleotide qualities are absent, and no much larger clonotype sits a single base away. This sample is part of a study of OX40 agonist ivuxolimab in advanced cancers. A note on the overall study: Ivuxolimab was an agonistic, fully human IgG2 monoclonal antibody directed against OX40 (CD134), a costimulatory receptor. Partial responses were achieved by three dose-escalation patients, of whom one had hepatocellular carcinoma and two had cutaneous melanoma. The dose-escalation cohort was approximately 83% male with a mean age of approximately 59 years, ranging from roughly 20 to 80. The paper reports the monotherapy dose-escalation portion (N of about 56 patients) of the phase I ivuxolimab trial. Intravenous ivuxolimab was administered to patients every 2 weeks at six dose levels: 0.01, 0.1, 0.3, 1.5, 3 and 10 mg/kg. Peripheral TCRbeta sequencing aimed to test whether ivuxolimab altered TCR sequence diversity and caused clonal T-cell expansion. Of the approximately 53 patients in dose escalation, about 20 had hepatocellular carcinoma, some 15 had melanoma, 9 had renal cell carcinoma and 9 had head and neck cancer. Prior anti-PD-1, anti-PD-L1 or anti-CTLA-4 therapy was permitted, and 30% to 50% of dose-escalation patients had received checkpoint inhibitors. The paper as a whole reports these results and caveats: At doses of 0.1 to 3.0 mg/kg, clonal expansion of both CD4+ and CD8+ blood T cells was observed from baseline to week 6. After ivuxolimab, CD8+ T cells had more expanded clones than CD4+ T cells on average. Low levels of normalized T-cell clonal expansion were also seen in some patients who did not respond. The antigen specificity of the peripheral T cells that underwent clonal expansion was not determined. In the 0.1-3.0 mg/kg groups, partial responders had among the lowest normalized peripheral clonal expansion, particularly in CD8+ T cells.

Patients with autoimmune disease history or receiving systemic immunosuppression were excluded from the trial. Peripheral blood for TCR sequencing was collected from all dose cohorts at baseline, on cycle 4 day 1, and on cycle 7 day 1. Samples came from an open-label, multicenter, first-in-human phase I dose-escalation trial of ivuxolimab. Adults with locally advanced or metastatic melanoma, renal cell carcinoma, hepatocellular carcinoma or head and neck squamous cell carcinoma were enrolled in the trial. CD4+ and CD8+ T cells were sorted separately from peripheral blood before TCR sequencing. Genomic DNA was extracted from sorted cells for sequencing of the TCRbeta CDR3 region. The immunoSEQ Assay was used for sequencing of TCRbeta CDR3 regions. TCRdb took this table from immuneACCESS and kept in-frame rearrangements with V and J called. Such tables lack part of the clones; where checked against another copy, unresolved V genes explain under half of the gap, and the rest is unexplained. Here the sample has around 40,000 clones; around 90% occur a single time. Around 13% of the sample is taken by the ten largest.

The sequencing here drew on CD4+ or CD8+ T cells sorted from blood, taken in a trial of the OX40 agonist ivuxolimab. The source of this sequence is an adult with an advanced solid tumor such as melanoma, head and neck, liver or kidney cancer.

The CDR3 is CASSLSAGHGYTF. The DNA sequence is as follows: TGTGCCAGCAGTTTATCGGCGGGGCATGGCTACACCTTC. The chain is encoded by TRBV27 joined to TRBJ1-2; the D gene is perhaps TRBD1, from 5 matching bases. The cysteine opens and the phenylalanine closes a CDR3 of 13 amino acids. This entry keeps only the CDR3 DNA: 39 bases, framed from base 1. As encoded in the germline V gene (reference sequence), CDR1 is MNHEY while CDR2 is SMNVEV. V and J lose 0 bases and 6 bases, and a span of 8 bases separates them.